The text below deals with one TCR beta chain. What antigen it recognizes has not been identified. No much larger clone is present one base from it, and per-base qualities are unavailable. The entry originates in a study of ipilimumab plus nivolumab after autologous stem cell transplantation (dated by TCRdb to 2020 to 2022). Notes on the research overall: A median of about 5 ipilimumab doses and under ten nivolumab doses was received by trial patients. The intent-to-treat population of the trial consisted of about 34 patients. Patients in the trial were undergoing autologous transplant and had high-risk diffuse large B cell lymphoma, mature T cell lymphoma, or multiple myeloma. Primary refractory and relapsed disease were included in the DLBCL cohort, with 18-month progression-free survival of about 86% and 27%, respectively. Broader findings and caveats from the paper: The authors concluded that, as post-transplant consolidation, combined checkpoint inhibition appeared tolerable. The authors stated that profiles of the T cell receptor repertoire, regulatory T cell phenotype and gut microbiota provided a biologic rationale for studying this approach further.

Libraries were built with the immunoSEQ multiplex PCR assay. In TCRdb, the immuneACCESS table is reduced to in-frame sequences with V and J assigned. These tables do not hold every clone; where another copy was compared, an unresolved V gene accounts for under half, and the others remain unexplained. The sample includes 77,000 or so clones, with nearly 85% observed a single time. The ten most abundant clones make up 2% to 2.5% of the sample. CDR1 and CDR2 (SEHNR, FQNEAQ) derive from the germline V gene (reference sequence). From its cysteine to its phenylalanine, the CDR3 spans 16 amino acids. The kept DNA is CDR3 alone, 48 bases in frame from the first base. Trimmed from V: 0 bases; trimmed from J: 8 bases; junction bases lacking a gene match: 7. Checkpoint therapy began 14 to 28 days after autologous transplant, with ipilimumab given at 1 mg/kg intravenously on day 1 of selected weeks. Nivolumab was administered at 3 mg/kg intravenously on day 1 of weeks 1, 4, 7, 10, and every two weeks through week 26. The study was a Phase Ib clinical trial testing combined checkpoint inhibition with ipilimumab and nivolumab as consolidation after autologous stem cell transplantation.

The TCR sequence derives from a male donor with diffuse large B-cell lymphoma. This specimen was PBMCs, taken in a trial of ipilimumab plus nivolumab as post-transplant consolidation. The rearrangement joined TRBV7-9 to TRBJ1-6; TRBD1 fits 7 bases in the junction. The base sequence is TGTGCCAGCAGCTTAGCGGAGACAGGGTTGGATTCACCCCTCCACTTT. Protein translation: CASSLAETGLDSPLHF.